This passage covers 18 T cell receptor beta chains from one sample sequenced in a study of blood T cell repertoires in COVID-19. Sequencing used immunoSEQ multiplex PCR; TCRdb keeps in-frame clones, though not all of them. The sample lists about 50,000 clones; approximately 78% were seen once. Material: PBMCs or T cells enriched from blood (not recorded which). The receptors derive from a woman aged 45-60 years with acute COVID-19.

The chain is built from TRBV5-6 and TRBJ2-7; 8 bases line up with TRBD1. From germline, CDR1 is SGHDT and CDR2 YYEEEE. The trim removed 0 bases at V and 6 bases at J, leaving 5 bases unmatched. The CDR3 spans 14 residues. This chain's CDR3 is CASSLGTGSVEQYF. The DNA for the CDR3 is TGTGCCAGCAGCTTGGGGACAGGGTCGGTCGAGCAGTACTTC.

V gene TRBV6-5 combines with J gene TRBJ1-2; D is possibly TRBD1 (6 bases). V was shortened by 0 bases and J by 7 bases, with 15 bases between the two germline ends. This CDR3 has 15 residues. Germline-derived CDR1 and CDR2 are MNHEY and SVGAGI. CDR3 in amino acids: CASSYSKRGARGYTF. CDR3 coding DNA: TGTGCCAGCAGTTACTCGAAACGGGGGGCGCGTGGCTACACCTTC.

The rearrangement uses TRBV18 and TRBJ2-1; a weak D match, TRBD2 (6 bases). V dropped 3 bases and J dropped 9 bases, with 9 bases sitting between them. The CDR3 is made up of 12 amino acids. Germline CDR1 reads KGHSH; CDR2 reads LQKENI. CDR3 loop: CASSPGGFEQFF. Written as DNA, the CDR3 is TGTGCCAGCTCACCGGGGGGATTTGAGCAGTTCTTC.

The chain joins TRBV2 to TRBJ1-1; D possibly corresponds to TRBD1 (5 bases). The CDR3 is made up of 13 amino acids. Germline V lookup: CDR1 SNHLY, CDR2 FYNNEI. The V end was cut by 5 bases, the J end by 7 bases, with 14 bases between. The CDR3 DNA follows: TGTGCCAGCAGTAAACAGGCCGCCGGTGAAGCTTTCTTT. This encodes CASSKQAAGEAFF.

This chain joins TRBV4-1 and TRBJ1-4; TRBD1 aligns across 8 bases. Germline V gene data show CDR1 as MGHRA and CDR2 as YSYEKL. CDR3 size: 16 residues. V dropped 0 bases and J dropped 7; count of bases not matched to a gene: 7. The DNA of the CDR3 is TGCGCCAGCAGCCAAGATCCCGACAGGGGAGGTGAAAAACTGTTTTTT. It is translated as CASSQDPDRGGEKLFF.

The chain combines TRBV5-4 with TRBJ2-6; D is undetermined. Trimming pared 1 base from V and 0 bases from J, leaving 8 bases between. The V gene's germline CDR1 is SGHNT and CDR2 YYREEE (reference sequence). The CDR3 extends over 16 amino acids. This CDR3 reads CASSLSPNSGANVLTF. In DNA, the CDR3 is TGTGCCAGCAGCTTGAGCCCCAACTCTGGGGCCAACGTCCTGACTTTC.

The J gene is TRBJ1-4, the V gene TRBV4-1; no definite D call. CDR3 length equals 13 residues. V was cut by 2 bases and J by 13 bases, with 14 bases left in between. The germline CDR1 and CDR2 sequences are MGHRA and YSYEKL. The CDR3 region has the DNA TGCGCCAGCAGCCAAATCGGACTAATTGGACTGTTTTTT. It encodes CASSQIGLIGLFF.

This chain joins TRBV11-2 and TRBJ1-1; TRBD1 matches at 8 bases. The J segment lost 1 base and the V segment lost 5 bases, leaving 3 bases of the junction unmatched. Germline assignment: CDR1 SGHAT and CDR2 FQNNGV. This CDR3 comprises 14 residues. This CDR3 is CASSLGQGNTEAFF. DNA for the CDR3: TGTGCCAGCAGCCTTGGACAGGGGAACACTGAAGCTTTCTTT.

This clone turned up a few times. Different DNA sequences within this sample yield the same CDR3. This chain links TRBV11-2 with TRBJ2-7, with TRBD1 matching over 10 bases. Germline CDR1 SGHAT, CDR2 FQNNGV. The CDR3 is 14 amino acids. The V segment lost 4 bases and the J segment 3 bases; nucleotides outside the gene matches: 3. CDR3 sequence reads: CASSWGDRGYEQYF. The DNA of the CDR3 is TGTGCCAGCAGCTGGGGGGACAGGGGCTACGAGCAGTACTTC.

The CDR3 protein is CAISEPSGGAADTQYF. The CDR3, as DNA: TGTGCCATCAGTGAGCCTAGCGGGGGGGCCGCAGATACGCAGTATTTT. This sequence joins TRBV10-3 and TRBJ2-3; 12 bases fit TRBD2. The length of the CDR3 is 16 residues. V shed 2 bases, J shed 4 bases, and the junction held 4 bases outside the gene matches. In germline, CDR1 is ENHRY, CDR2 SYGVKD.

This clone came up a few times. The genes are TRBV11-2 and TRBJ1-6; TRBD1 matches at 10 bases. CDR1 is SGHAT and CDR2 is FQNNGV in the germline V gene. V trimming: 5 bases; J trimming: 14 bases; junction bases outside the gene matches: 12. The CDR3 spans 15 residues. The CDR3 loop is CASSPGQGSFDALHF. The CDR3 DNA follows: TGTGCCAGCAGCCCGGGACAGGGGTCTTTTGACGCCCTCCACTTT.

Details on this clone: This same CDR3 is encoded by further DNA sequences in the sample. The chain recombines TRBV5-1 with TRBJ2-5; no clear D. V gave up 4 bases and J gave up 2 bases, with 6 bases separating them. The CDR3 is 12 amino acids. CDR1 is SGHRS, CDR2 YFSETQ, per germline. The CDR3 coding sequence is TGCGCCAGCAGCGCAGTACAAGAGACCCAGTACTTC. Its translation is CASSAVQETQYF.

The rearrangement joins TRBV10-1 to TRBJ1-3; D is uncertain. CDR1 WNHNN and CDR2 SYGVQD come from the germline V gene (reference sequence). CDR3 length equals 15 residues. V lost 0 bases and J 4 bases, leaving 10 bases between the germline ends. The CDR3 is CASSESRALGNTIYF. As DNA, the CDR3 is TGCGCCAGCAGTGAGTCGAGGGCGCTCGGAAACACCATATATTTT.

The gene calls are TRBV19 and TRBJ1-2; tentative D call: TRBD1 (6 bases). The CDR3 runs to 13 residues. V was cut by 3 bases and J by 6 bases, with 11 bases left in between. From germline, CDR1 is LNHDA and CDR2 SQIVND (reference sequence). Written as DNA, the CDR3 is TGTGCCAGTAGTATTAGGGGGGGGGATGGCTACACCTTC. Translation gives CASSIRGGDGYTF.

In this sample, this clone turned up a few times. This sequence joins TRBV21-1 and TRBJ1-2. TRBV21-1 is recorded as a pseudogene. The CDR3 is 15 amino acids. In DNA form, the CDR3 reads TGTGCCAGCAGCGACCAAAGGGCGGGGGGTTATGGCTACACCTTC. Its translation is CASSDQRAGGYGYTF.

CDR3 amino acids: CASRPGGTDYGYTF. DNA for the CDR3: TGTGCCAGTAGACCAGGGGGCACGGACTATGGCTACACCTTC. The rearrangement uses TRBV19 and TRBJ1-2, with TRBD1 matching 8 bases. The CDR3 is 14 amino acids. V gave up 6 bases and J gave up 3 bases; unmatched junction bases: 6. In germline, CDR1 is LNHDA, CDR2 SQIVND (reference sequence). The full variable domain, rest sourced from reference TRBV19 and TRBJ1-2, is DGGITQSPKYLFRKEGQNVTLSCEQNLNHDAMYWYRQDPGQGLRLIYYSQIVNDFQKGDIAEGYSVSREKKESFPLTVTSAQKNPTAFYLCASRPGGTDYGYTFGSGTRLTVV.

The V gene is TRBV11-3, the J gene TRBJ2-4, with 15 bases lining up with TRBD2. Germline trimming cut 5 bases from V and 4 bases from J; bases unmatched to any gene: 6. From germline, CDR1 is SGHNT and CDR2 YENEEA. The CDR3 consists of 17 residues. CDR3 loop: CASSQGLAGGLKNIQYF. The CDR3 nucleotides read TGTGCCAGCAGCCAGGGACTAGCGGGGGGTTTGAAAAACATTCAGTACTTC.

The rearrangement uses TRBV2 and TRBJ1-1; 10 bases map to TRBD1. This CDR3 is 13 amino acids long. Looked up from germline, CDR1 is SNHLY and CDR2 is FYNNEI. J gave up 3 bases and V 6 bases, and 1 base lay outside the gene matches. The CDR3 coding sequence is TGTGCCAGCAGGGGGACAGGGGACACTGAAGCTTTCTTT. Residues: CASRGTGDTEAFF.